Following are 5 T cell receptor beta chains from one sample sequenced in a study of shared clonotypes between healthy human individuals. Profiled with immunoSEQ multiplex PCR; TCRdb holds only in-frame clones, not every one. The repertoire holds millions of clones, 95% seen once, with roughly 0.13% in the top ten. Source material: naive CD4+ T cells sorted from blood. Subset meaning: CD45RA+ positively selected. The receptors here all came from a man aged 18-30 years in good health.

The rearrangement uses TRBV7-9 and TRBJ2-5, with TRBD1 identical over 7 bases. Germline-derived CDR1 and CDR2 are SEHNR and FQNEAQ (reference sequence). This CDR3 has 15 residues. V was clipped by 1 base and J by 2 bases; unmatched bases: 4. The CDR3 region has the DNA TGTGCCAGCAGCTTAGTTAAGGGACAGCAAGAGACCCAGTACTTC. It codes for CASSLVKGQQETQYF.

The chain combines TRBV27 with TRBJ2-5; D perhaps matches TRBD1 (5 bases). V lost 8 bases and J 1 base, leaving 35 bases between the germline ends. The germline V gene encodes CDR1 MNHEY and CDR2 SMNVEV (reference sequence). The CDR3 has 21 amino acids. CDR3 DNA: TGTGCCAGCGCACTTCCCGCAGGGTGGTGCACGGCCCCTCTAAGCCAAGAGACCCAGTACTTC. This codes for CASALPAGWCTAPLSQETQYF.

The gene calls are TRBV11-2 and TRBJ1-3; no clear D gene. The V end lost 1 base, the J end lost 0 bases, and 10 bases lay between the germline ends. The CDR3 loop spans 16 amino acids. Germline lookup yields CDR1 SGHAT and CDR2 FQNNGV. CDR3 amino acids: CASSLVLSSSGNTIYF. CDR3 DNA: TGTGCCAGCAGCTTAGTTCTTTCGAGCTCTGGAAACACCATATATTTT.

The chain combines TRBV7-7 with TRBJ2-5; D uncertain. Germline V CDR1 and CDR2: SSHAT, FNYEAQ (reference sequence). CDR3 length: 13 residues. CDR3 in DNA: TGTGCTAGCTCGTTATTGTTTCTCGAGACCCAGTACTTC. It is translated as CASSLLFLETQYF.

The gene calls are TRBV27 and TRBJ1-6; D not certain. In germline, CDR1 is MNHEY, CDR2 SMNVEV (reference sequence). V lost 2 bases and J 0 bases, leaving 14 bases between the germline ends. This CDR3 has 18 residues. CDR3 sequence reads: CASSLNSPASSYNSPLHF. DNA of the CDR3: TGTGCCAGCAGTTTAAATTCGCCGGCTAGCTCCTATAATTCACCCCTCCACTTT.